This TCR beta chain is from a study of CD8 T cells in seronegative destructive rheumatoid arthritis (dated by TCRdb to the early 2020s). About the investigation overall: Biological drugs were being received by seven of the eight CND-RA patients at the time of sampling. Comparison cohorts of seropositive RA, seronegative RA and healthy controls came from an earlier published TCRbeta dataset rather than new sequencing. The study compared peripheral CD8+ TCRbeta repertoires from patients with CCP-negative destructive rheumatoid arthritis (CND-RA) against repertoires from newly diagnosed seropositive RA, seronegative RA and healthy controls.

CND-RA patients were negative for the clinical CCP2 antibody test, and joint destruction progressed despite active therapy. Every CND-RA patient showed typical joint destruction in the wrists and ankles and had failed conventional anti-rheumatic therapy. CND-RA patients were sampled not at diagnosis but after long disease histories, which in several cases spanned decades. About 50 millilitres of EDTA-anticoagulated peripheral blood were drawn from each patient. Density gradient separation with Ficoll-Paque PLUS was used to isolate peripheral blood mononuclear cells. AutoMACS magnetic bead positive selection was used to isolate CD8+ cells from fresh or cryopreserved PBMCs, and purity was verified by flow cytometry. Nucleospin Tissue or Tissue XS kits were used to extract genomic DNA, which was then quantified on a Qubit 2.0 fluorometer. Summary of the overall study and its limitations: After adjustment for age, less diverse and more clonal CD8+ TCRbeta repertoires appeared to be present in CND-RA patients than in other RA subtypes. CND-RA repertoires showed more CMV-reactive and fewer influenza A-reactive CD8+ TCRbeta sequences than controls and other RA subtypes. Because diagnostic samples were lacking, the TCR repertoire differences may partly reflect years of poor disease control rather than having been present at onset. A distinct set of enriched public clonotypes appeared to be carried by CND-RA patients, and this finding was interpreted by the authors as support for a separate disease subset. The small size of the CND-RA cohort was noted as a limitation of the study. No public clonotype enrichment survived Benjamini-Hochberg correction across the roughly 120,000 clonotypes tested.

Genomic DNA from CD8+ cells was used for TCRbeta sequencing according to the manufacturer's instructions. A genomics technology centre in Finland performed the TCRbeta sequencing with the immunoSEQ assay. Under the source paper's analysis protocol: Clonotype tables from the immunoSEQ preprocessing pipeline were converted to VDJtools format, and non-productive clonotypes were removed. Samples with fewer than 10,000 reads were excluded, the remaining samples were subsampled to 10,000 reads, and six of the eight CND-RA samples met this threshold. Using the VDJtools CalcDiversityStats function on data subsampled to 10,000 reads, the Shannon-Wiener, Simpson and clonality indices were calculated. Non-singleton TCRbeta clonotypes were hard-matched, with no mismatches allowed, against VDJdb to infer antigen specificity. Clusters with potentially shared antigen targets were formed by grouping CDR3 sequences that differed by one amino acid (Hamming distance 1). Public clonotypes were tested for group enrichment with one-sided Fisher's exact tests after resampling groups to six samples, repeated ten times. The source is immuneACCESS, and TCRdb retained only in-frame sequences with V and J called. Part of the clones is not carried over; for the studies checked, unresolved V genes explain less than half of this, and the remainder is unexplained. For V, J and clone size, that table is used; D and trimming come from the DNA. The sample contains roughly 13,000 clones, around four fifths of them found a single time. The ten largest clones take up around 28% of the sample.

Points on this clone: Its antigen is currently not known. No base quality values were provided; no much bigger clone lies one nucleotide off.

The TCR originated in a woman aged 30 to 49 with seronegative destructive rheumatoid arthritis. The sample was CD8+ T cells from blood.

The bases read TGTGCCATGCGGGACGGACTCTCATGGGAAAAAGAGACCCAGTACTTC. Its protein product is CAMRDGLSWEKETQYF. Recombination connected TRBV5-4 to TRBJ2-5; TRBD2 is possibly the D segment (6 matching bases). From a lookup of the germline V gene (reference sequence), CDR1 and CDR2 are SGHNT and YYREEE. V and J lose 9 bases and 3 bases, and a span of 24 bases separates them. From the cysteine through the phenylalanine, the CDR3 covers 16 amino acids. Of all the DNA, just the CDR3 is kept, 48 bases in frame from base 1. With the portions outside the CDR3 filled from the reference TRBV5-4 and TRBJ2-5 genes, the complete variable region becomes ETGVTQSPTHLIKTRGQQVTLRCSSQSGHNTVSWYQQALGQGPQFIFQYYREEENGRGNFPPRFSGLQFPNYSSELNVNALELDDSALYLCAMRDGLSWEKETQYFGPGTRLLVL.